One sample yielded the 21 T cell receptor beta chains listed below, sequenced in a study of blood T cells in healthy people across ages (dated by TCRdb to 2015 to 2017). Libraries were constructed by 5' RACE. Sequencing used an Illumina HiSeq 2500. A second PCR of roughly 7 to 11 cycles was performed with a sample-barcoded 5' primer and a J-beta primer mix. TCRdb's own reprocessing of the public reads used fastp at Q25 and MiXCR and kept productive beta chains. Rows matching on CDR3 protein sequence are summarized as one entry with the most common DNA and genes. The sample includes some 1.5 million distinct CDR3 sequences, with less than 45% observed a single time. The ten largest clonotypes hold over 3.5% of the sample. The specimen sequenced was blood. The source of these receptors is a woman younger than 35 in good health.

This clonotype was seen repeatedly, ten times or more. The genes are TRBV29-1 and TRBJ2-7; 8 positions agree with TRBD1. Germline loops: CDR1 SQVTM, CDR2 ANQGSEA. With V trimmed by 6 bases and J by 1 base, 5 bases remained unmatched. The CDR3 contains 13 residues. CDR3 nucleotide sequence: TGCAGCGTGAGGACAGGGTTATCCTACGAGCAGTACTTC. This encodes CSVRTGLSYEQYF.

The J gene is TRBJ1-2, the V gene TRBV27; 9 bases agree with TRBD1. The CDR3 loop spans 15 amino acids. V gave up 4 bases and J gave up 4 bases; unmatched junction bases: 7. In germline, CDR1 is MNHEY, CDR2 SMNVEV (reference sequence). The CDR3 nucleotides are TGTGCCAGCAGTTCAGGACAGGGGTATCTCTATGGCTACACCTTC. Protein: CASSSGQGYLYGYTF.

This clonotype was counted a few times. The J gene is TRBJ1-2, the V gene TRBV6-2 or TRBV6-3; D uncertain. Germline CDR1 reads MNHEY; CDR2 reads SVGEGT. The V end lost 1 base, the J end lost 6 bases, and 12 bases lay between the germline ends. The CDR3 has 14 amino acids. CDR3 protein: CASSYWPHGNGYTF. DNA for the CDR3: TGTGCCAGCAGTTACTGGCCCCACGGCAATGGCTACACCTTC.

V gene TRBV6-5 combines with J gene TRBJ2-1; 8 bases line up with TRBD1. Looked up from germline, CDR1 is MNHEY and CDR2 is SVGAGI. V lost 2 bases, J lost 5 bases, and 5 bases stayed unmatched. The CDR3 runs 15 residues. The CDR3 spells CASSYDRGNNNEQFF. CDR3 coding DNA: TGTGCCAGCAGTTACGACAGGGGAAACAACAATGAGCAGTTCTTC.

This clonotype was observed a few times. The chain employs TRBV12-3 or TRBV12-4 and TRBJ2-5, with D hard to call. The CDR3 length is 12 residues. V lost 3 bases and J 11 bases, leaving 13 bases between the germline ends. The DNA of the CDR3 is TGTGCCAGCAGTTTTAGCATTACGGAGCAGTACTTC. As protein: CASSFSITEQYF.

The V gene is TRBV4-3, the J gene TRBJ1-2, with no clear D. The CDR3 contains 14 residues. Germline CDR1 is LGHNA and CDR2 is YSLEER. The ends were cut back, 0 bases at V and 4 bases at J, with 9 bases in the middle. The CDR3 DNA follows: TGCGCCAGCAGCCAAGATCCCAGGTTCTATGGCTACACCTTC. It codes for CASSQDPRFYGYTF.

The CDR3 DNA sequence: TGCGCCAGCAGCGTACAGGGACAGGGGGCTGAAGCTTTCTTT. Translating gives CASSVQGQGAEAFF. The chain employs TRBV5-1 and TRBJ1-1; TRBD1 matches at 11 bases. V lost 4 bases to trimming and J lost 6 bases; unmatched junction nucleotides: 5. Per the germline V gene, CDR1 is SGHRS and CDR2 is YFSETQ. The CDR3 sequence is 14 residues long.

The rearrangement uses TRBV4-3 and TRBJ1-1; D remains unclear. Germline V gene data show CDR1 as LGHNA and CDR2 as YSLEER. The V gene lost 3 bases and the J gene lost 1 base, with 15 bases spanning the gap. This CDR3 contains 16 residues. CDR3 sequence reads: CASSHYAGEPNTEAFF. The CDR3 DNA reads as TGCGCCAGCAGCCACTACGCCGGCGAACCGAACACTGAAGCTTTCTTT.

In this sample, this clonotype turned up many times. The CDR3 DNA follows: TGCAGCGCTTGGGTGGGGACTGAAGCTTTCTTT. It specifies CSAWVGTEAFF. This sequence joins TRBV29-1 and TRBJ1-1; D gene ambiguous. Trimming took 7 bases from V and 5 from J, leaving 11 bases between them. The CDR3 loop spans 11 amino acids. From germline, CDR1 is SQVTM and CDR2 ANQGSEA.

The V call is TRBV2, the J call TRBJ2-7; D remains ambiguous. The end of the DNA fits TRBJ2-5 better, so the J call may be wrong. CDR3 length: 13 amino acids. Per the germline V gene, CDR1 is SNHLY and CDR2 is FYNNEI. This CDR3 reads CASRAVPLGTQYF. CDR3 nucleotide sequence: TGTGCCAGCAGGGCAGTGCCCTTGGGGACCCAGTACTTC.

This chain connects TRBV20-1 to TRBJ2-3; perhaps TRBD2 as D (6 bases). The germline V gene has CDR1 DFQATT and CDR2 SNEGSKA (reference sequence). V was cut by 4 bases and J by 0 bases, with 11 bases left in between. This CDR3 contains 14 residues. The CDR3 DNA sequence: TGCAGTGCTACGTCAGGGACTAGCACAGATACGCAGTATTTT. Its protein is CSATSGTSTDTQYF.

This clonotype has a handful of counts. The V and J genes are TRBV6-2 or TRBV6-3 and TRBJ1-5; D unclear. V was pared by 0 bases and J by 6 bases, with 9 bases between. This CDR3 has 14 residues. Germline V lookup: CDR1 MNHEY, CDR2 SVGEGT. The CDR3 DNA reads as TGTGCCAGCAGTTACTCGGGTGGGGTTCAGCCCCAGCATTTT. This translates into CASSYSGGVQPQHF.

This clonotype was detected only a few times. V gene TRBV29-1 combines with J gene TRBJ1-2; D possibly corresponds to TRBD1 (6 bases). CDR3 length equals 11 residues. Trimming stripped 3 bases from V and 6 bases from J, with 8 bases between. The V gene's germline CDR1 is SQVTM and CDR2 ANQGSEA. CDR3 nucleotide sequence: TGCAGCGTTGATCAGGGGAATGGCTACACCTTC. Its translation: CSVDQGNGYTF.

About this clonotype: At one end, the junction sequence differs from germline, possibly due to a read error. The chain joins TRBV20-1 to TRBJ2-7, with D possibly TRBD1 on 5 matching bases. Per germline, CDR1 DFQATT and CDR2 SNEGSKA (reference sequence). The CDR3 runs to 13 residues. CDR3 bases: TGCTGTGCCGTGGACAAGGAGCCCTACGAGCAGTACTTC. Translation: CCAVDKEPYEQYF.

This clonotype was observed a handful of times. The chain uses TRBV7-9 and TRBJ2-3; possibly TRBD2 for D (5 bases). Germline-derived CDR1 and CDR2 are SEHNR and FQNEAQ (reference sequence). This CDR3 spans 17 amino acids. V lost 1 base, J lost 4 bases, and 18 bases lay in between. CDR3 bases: TGTGCCAGCAGCTTAGGAGGGAAGATCACTCAGCCAGATACGCAGTATTTT. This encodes CASSLGGKITQPDTQYF.

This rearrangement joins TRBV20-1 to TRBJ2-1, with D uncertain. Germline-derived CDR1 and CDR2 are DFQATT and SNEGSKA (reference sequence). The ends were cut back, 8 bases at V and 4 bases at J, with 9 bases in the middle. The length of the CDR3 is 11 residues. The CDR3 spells CSTHRYNEQFF. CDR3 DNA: TGCAGTACTCACCGATACAATGAGCAGTTCTTC.

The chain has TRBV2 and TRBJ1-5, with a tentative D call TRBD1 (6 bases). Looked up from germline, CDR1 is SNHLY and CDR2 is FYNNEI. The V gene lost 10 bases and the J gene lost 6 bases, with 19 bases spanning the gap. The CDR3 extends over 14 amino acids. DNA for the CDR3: TGTGCCACTTCGACATACAGGGTTTCTCAGCCCCAGCATTTT. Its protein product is CATSTYRVSQPQHF.

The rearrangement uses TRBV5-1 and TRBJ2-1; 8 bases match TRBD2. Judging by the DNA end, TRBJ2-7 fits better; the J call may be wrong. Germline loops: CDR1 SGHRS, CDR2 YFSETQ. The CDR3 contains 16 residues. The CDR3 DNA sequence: TGCGCCAGCAGCTTGGTTGGCGGGGGGAAATACAATGAGCAGTACTTC. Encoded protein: CASSLVGGGKYNEQYF.

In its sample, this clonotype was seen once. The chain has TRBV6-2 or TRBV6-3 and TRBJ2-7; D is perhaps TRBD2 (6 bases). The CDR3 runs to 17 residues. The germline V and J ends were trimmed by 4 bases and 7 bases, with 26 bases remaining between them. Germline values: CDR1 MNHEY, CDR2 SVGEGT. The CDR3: CASSSPGLSATMWEQYF. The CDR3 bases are TGTGCCAGCAGTTCCCCGGGACTCTCCGCTACGATGTGGGAGCAGTACTTC.

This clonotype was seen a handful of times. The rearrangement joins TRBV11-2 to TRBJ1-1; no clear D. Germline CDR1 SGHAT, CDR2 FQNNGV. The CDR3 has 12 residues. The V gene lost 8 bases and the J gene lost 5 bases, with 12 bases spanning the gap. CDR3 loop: CASSGSWTEAFF. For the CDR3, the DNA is TGTGCCAGCTCTGGAAGTTGGACTGAAGCTTTCTTT.

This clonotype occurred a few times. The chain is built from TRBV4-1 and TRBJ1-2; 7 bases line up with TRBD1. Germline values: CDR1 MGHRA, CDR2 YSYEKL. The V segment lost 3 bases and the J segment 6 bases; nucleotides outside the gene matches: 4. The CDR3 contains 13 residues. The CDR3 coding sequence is TGCGCCAGCAGCCAGAACAGGGGACATGGCTACACCTTC. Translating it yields CASSQNRGHGYTF.